This entry lists 5 T cell receptor beta chains sequenced from one sample in a study of cytomegalovirus exposure and HLA in healthy donors. The data were produced by immunoSEQ multiplex PCR, yet TCRdb's version contains in-frame clones alone and is incomplete. This table has roughly 150,000 clones, 89% appearing once. Sequenced sample: PBMCs. The receptors stem from a woman under 30 in good health and CMV-seropositive.

The J gene is TRBJ2-5, the V gene TRBV19, with 10 bases lining up with TRBD2. V shed 3 bases, J shed 3 bases, and the junction held 1 base outside the gene matches. This CDR3 region has 14 residues. Per germline, CDR1 LNHDA and CDR2 SQIVND (reference sequence). CDR3 in amino acids: CASSILAGEETQYF. The CDR3 bases are TGTGCCAGTAGTATCCTAGCGGGGGAAGAGACCCAGTACTTC.

This sequence joins TRBV11-2 and TRBJ2-6; D perhaps matches TRBD2 (6 bases). The V and J ends lost 6 bases and 0 bases respectively, with 15 bases between them. The CDR3 covers 17 residues. Germline lookup yields CDR1 SGHAT and CDR2 FQNNGV. In DNA, the CDR3 is TGTGCCAGCAGTCCTTTGCGGGATCTCTCTGGGGCCAACGTCCTGACTTTC. Its translation: CASSPLRDLSGANVLTF. The full variable domain, with the rest looked up from reference TRBV11-2 and TRBJ2-6, is EAGVAQSPRYKIIEKRQSVAFWCNPISGHATLYWYQQILGQGPKLLIQFQNNGVVDDSQLPKDRFSAERLKGVDSTLKIQPAKLEDSAVYLCASSPLRDLSGANVLTFGAGSRLTVL.

This clone was counted a few times. Other DNA sequences from this sample encode an identical CDR3 as well. The V call is TRBV30, the J call TRBJ2-7; TRBD2 matches at 9 bases. Trimming at V came to 0 bases and at J to 3 bases, leaving 3 bases not matched to a gene. Germline-derived CDR1 and CDR2 are GTSNPN and SVGIG (reference sequence). This CDR3 has 14 residues. The CDR3 DNA is TGTGCCTGGAGTGTAGCGGGGGGTTTCTACGAGCAGTACTTC. Protein product: CAWSVAGGFYEQYF.

The chain employs TRBV20-1 and TRBJ2-7; D not certain. Germline CDR1 is DFQATT and CDR2 is SNEGSKA (reference sequence). The CDR3 has 11 residues. With 5 bases removed from V and 6 bases from J, the gap between germline ends came to 11 bases. The CDR3 region has the DNA TGCAGTGCTCCATCCGAGGTCGAGCAGTACTTC. Translated, it gives CSAPSEVEQYF.

The chain joins TRBV7-8 to TRBJ2-7; D might be TRBD2 (5 bases). This CDR3 region has 12 residues. Germline loops: CDR1 SGHVS, CDR2 FQNEAQ. The ends were cut back, 3 bases at V and 6 bases at J, with 9 bases in the middle. CDR3 sequence reads: CASSFGKFEQYF. Here the CDR3 DNA reads TGTGCCAGCAGCTTCGGGAAGTTCGAGCAGTACTTC. The variable domain in full, completed from reference TRBV7-8 and TRBJ2-7, reads GAGVSQSPRYKVAKRGQDVALRCDPISGHVSLFWYQQALGQGPEFLTYFQNEAQLDKSGLPSDRFFAERPEGSVSTLKIQRTQQEDSAVYLCASSFGKFEQYFGPGTRLTVT.